A single sample is the source of the 20 T cell receptor beta chains below, sequenced in a study of blood T cell repertoires in COVID-19. The protocol was immunoSEQ multiplex PCR, while the TCRdb copy is restricted to in-frame clones and leaves out a portion. The sample gives some 490,000 clones, roughly nine tenths of which show up once; around 7.9% is in the top ten. The sample consisted of PBMCs or T cells enriched from blood (not recorded which). The receptors come from a woman aged 55-70 years who had recovered from COVID-19.

The rearrangement joins TRBV10-2 to TRBJ2-7; 13 bases are shared with TRBD2. V lost 4 bases and J lost 5; bases outside the gene matches: 5. Per the germline V gene, CDR1 is WSHSY and CDR2 is SAAADI. This CDR3 has 15 amino acids. CDR3 region: CASSGTSGGSHEQYF. CDR3 coding DNA: TGCGCCAGCAGTGGGACTAGCGGGGGATCCCACGAGCAGTACTTC.

V is TRBV7-9 and J is TRBJ2-2; 7 bases agree with TRBD2. The CDR3 sequence is 15 residues long. Losses at the gene ends were 5 bases for V and 4 bases for J; bases not matched to a gene: 7. CDR1 and CDR2 (germline): SEHNR, FQNEAQ (reference sequence). The CDR3 loop reads CASSTPGRGTGELFF. In DNA form, the CDR3 reads TGTGCCAGCAGCACTCCAGGGAGGGGCACCGGGGAGCTGTTTTTT. Full variable domain (rest looked up from reference TRBV7-9 and TRBJ2-2): DTGVSQNPRHKITKRGQNVTFRCDPISEHNRLYWYRQTLGQGPEFLTYFQNEAQLEKSRLLSDRFSAERPKGSFSTLEIQRTEQGDSAMYLCASSTPGRGTGELFFGEGSRLTVL.

This clone showed up just a few times. The chain couples TRBV5-1 to TRBJ2-3; 12 bases are shared with TRBD2. J was trimmed by 7 bases and V by 0 bases; bases with no gene match: 6. Germline-derived CDR1 and CDR2 are SGHRS and YFSETQ. The CDR3 is 16 amino acids. The CDR3 DNA reads TGCGCCAGCAGCTTGGTACAACTAGCGGGGGGTCATACGCAGTATTTT. It specifies CASSLVQLAGGHTQYF. The full variable domain, with the rest looked up from reference TRBV5-1 and TRBJ2-3, is KAGVTQTPRYLIKTRGQQVTLSCSPISGHRSVSWYQQTPGQGLQFLFEYFSETQRNKGNFPGRFSGRQFSNSRSEMNVSTLELGDSALYLCASSLVQLAGGHTQYFGPGTRLTVL.

This clone was detected only once. V gene TRBV19 combines with J gene TRBJ1-2, with 7 bases matching TRBD1. CDR3 size: 15 residues. The germline V gene encodes CDR1 LNHDA and CDR2 SQIVND (reference sequence). Unmatched junction bases numbered 8, after V lost 3 bases and J lost 4 bases. The CDR3: CASSIDRDGVYGYTF. The CDR3, as DNA: TGTGCCAGTAGTATCGACAGGGATGGGGTCTATGGCTACACCTTC.

V is TRBV10-3 and J is TRBJ1-1; D is possibly TRBD1 (5 bases). The CDR3 has 13 residues. V was shortened by 10 bases and J by 0 bases, with 12 bases between the two germline ends. In germline, CDR1 is ENHRY, CDR2 SYGVKD. The CDR3 is CATGIIMNTEAFF. The CDR3, as DNA: TGTGCCACAGGGATAATCATGAACACTGAAGCTTTCTTT.

The V gene is TRBV18, the J gene TRBJ1-4; no clear D. Deletions cut 4 bases from V and 5 bases from J, with 8 bases between. CDR3 length: 13 amino acids. Per germline, CDR1 KGHSH and CDR2 LQKENI. DNA of the CDR3: TGTGCCAGCTCACGGGCTGTAAATGAAAAACTGTTTTTT. Translating gives CASSRAVNEKLFF. Full variable domain (remainder filled in from reference TRBV18 and TRBJ1-4): NAGVMQNPRHLVRRRGQEARLRCSPMKGHSHVYWYRQLPEEGLKFMVYLQKENIIDESGMPKERFSAEFPKEGPSILRIQQVVRGDSAAYFCASSRAVNEKLFFGSGTQLSVL.

The chain has TRBV2 and TRBJ1-2; D is perhaps TRBD1 (6 bases). Trimming stripped 6 bases from V and 0 bases from J, with 11 bases between. The CDR3 extends over 14 amino acids. Germline V gene sequence: CDR1 SNHLY, CDR2 FYNNEI. The CDR3 coding sequence is TGTGCCAGCAGCACCAGGGGAGCTAACTATGGCTACACCTTC. Translated: CASSTRGANYGYTF.

This rearrangement joins TRBV5-1 to TRBJ2-3, with 11 bases lining up with TRBD1. Germline V lookup: CDR1 SGHRS, CDR2 YFSETQ. CDR3 length equals 18 residues. V gave up 7 bases and J gave up 3 bases; unmatched junction bases: 16. For the CDR3, the DNA is TGCGCCAGCTCGTTTCGCCTGACCGGGACAGGGGGAACAGATACGCAGTATTTT. Translated: CASSFRLTGTGGTDTQYF.

The chain couples TRBV19 to TRBJ1-4, with a possible D match to TRBD1 (6 bases). Trimming took off 5 bases at V and 0 bases at J, with 7 bases between the two ends. Germline CDR1 and CDR2: LNHDA and SQIVND (reference sequence). The CDR3 totals 14 residues. CDR3 nucleotide sequence: TGTGCCAGTAGTCGGACAGCAACTAATGAAAAACTGTTTTTT. Translation gives CASSRTATNEKLFF. The full variable domain, rest sourced from reference TRBV19 and TRBJ1-4, is DGGITQSPKYLFRKEGQNVTLSCEQNLNHDAMYWYRQDPGQGLRLIYYSQIVNDFQKGDIAEGYSVSREKKESFPLTVTSAQKNPTAFYLCASSRTATNEKLFFGSGTQLSVL.

The chain carries TRBV6-2 or TRBV6-3 and TRBJ2-7; a possible D gene is TRBD2 (6 bases). The V end was cut by 6 bases, the J end by 4 bases, with 10 bases between. This CDR3 contains 12 residues. CDR1 MNHEY and CDR2 SVGEGT come from the germline V gene. The CDR3, as DNA: TGTGCCAGCAGCCCCGGAGGGTACGAGCAGTACGTC. Protein: CASSPGGYEQYV.

This clone has just a few counts. V is TRBV7-6 and J is TRBJ1-4, with a tentative D call TRBD1 (6 bases). The CDR3 is 16 residues long. Trimming stripped 2 bases from V and 4 bases from J, with 14 bases between. Germline V gene sequence: CDR1 SGHVS, CDR2 FNYEAQ. The CDR3 nucleotides read TGTGCCAGCAGCTTATTGGCCGGGACATTTAATGAAAAACTGTTTTTT. It translates to CASSLLAGTFNEKLFF.

The chain links TRBV6-4 to TRBJ2-1, with TRBD2 as a possible D gene (5 bases). This CDR3 is 16 amino acids long. Germline V gene lookup returns CDR1 MRHNA and CDR2 SNTAGT. The V end lost 0 bases, the J end lost 7 bases, and 16 bases lay between the germline ends. CDR3 protein: CASSDSGIKRANEQFF. In DNA form, the CDR3 reads TGTGCCAGCAGTGACTCAGGGATAAAGAGGGCTAATGAGCAGTTCTTC.

In this sample, this clone turned up once. The chain recombines TRBV14 with TRBJ1-1; D is uncertain. Germline CDR1 and CDR2: SGHDN and FVKESK. The CDR3 totals 18 residues. Trimming removed 7 bases at V and 5 bases at J, with 29 bases between. CDR3 amino acids: CASTLAHAFARSGTEAFF. The CDR3 bases are TGTGCCAGCACCCTAGCACACGCCTTCGCGCGCAGTGGGACTGAAGCTTTCTTT. Filled out from reference TRBV14 and TRBJ1-1, the complete variable domain reads EAGVTQFPSHSVIEKGQTVTLRCDPISGHDNLYWYRRVMGKEIKFLLHFVKESKQDESGMPNNRFLAERTGGTYSTLKVQPAELEDSGVYFCASTLAHAFARSGTEAFFGQGTRLTVV.

This clone appeared once. The J gene is TRBJ1-1, the V gene TRBV28, with TRBD1 identical over 11 bases. Germline CDR1 reads MDHEN; CDR2 reads SYDVKM. V dropped 5 bases and J dropped 6; count of bases not matched to a gene: 8. CDR3 length: 15 residues. CDR3 coding DNA: TGTGCCAGCAGTCCGGGGACAGGGGGAAGGGCTGAAGCTTTCTTT. Translating gives CASSPGTGGRAEAFF. Filled out from reference TRBV28 and TRBJ1-1, the complete variable domain reads DVKVTQSSRYLVKRTGEKVFLECVQDMDHENMFWYRQDPGLGLRLIYFSYDVKMKEKGDIPEGYSVSREKKERFSLILESASTNQTSMYLCASSPGTGGRAEAFFGQGTRLTVV.

The V and J genes are TRBV12-3 or TRBV12-4 and TRBJ2-7; D remains ambiguous. V was pared by 4 bases and J by 4 bases, with 5 bases between. This CDR3 is 11 amino acids long. This chain's CDR3 is CASSYNYEQYF. CDR3 in DNA: TGTGCCAGCAGTTACAATTACGAGCAGTACTTC.

This chain connects TRBV15 to TRBJ1-2; D not resolved. The germline V gene has CDR1 LNHNV and CDR2 YYDKDF (reference sequence). The CDR3 covers 15 residues. V dropped 0 bases and J dropped 3 bases, with 11 bases sitting between them. As DNA, the CDR3 is TGTGCCACCAGCAGAGAGACTTCGGCCCACTATGGCTACACCTTC. Translation gives CATSRETSAHYGYTF.

The chain recombines TRBV10-3 with TRBJ2-5, with 7 bases aligning to TRBD2. J was trimmed by 1 base and V by 8 bases; bases with no gene match: 4. The CDR3 runs 13 residues. Looked up from germline, CDR1 is ENHRY and CDR2 is SYGVKD. This CDR3 is CAIGGVSQETQYF. The CDR3 nucleotides read TGTGCCATCGGGGGGGTGAGCCAAGAGACCCAGTACTTC.

The chain uses TRBV30 and TRBJ2-3; the D gene is possibly TRBD1 (6 bases). Germline lookup yields CDR1 GTSNPN and CDR2 SVGIG (reference sequence). The V and J ends lost 0 bases and 4 bases respectively, with 8 bases between them. The CDR3 is made up of 13 amino acids. The DNA for the CDR3 is TGTGCCTGGAGTGTAGCAGGGGCAGATACGCAGTATTTT. Protein sequence: CAWSVAGADTQYF. Supplemented by reference TRBV30 and TRBJ2-3, the full variable domain reads SQTIHQWPATLVQPVGSPLSLECTVEGTSNPNLYWYRQAAGRGLQLLFYSVGIGQISSEVPQNLSASRPQDRQFILSSKKLLLSDSGFYLCAWSVAGADTQYFGPGTRLTVL.

The chain has TRBV5-1 and TRBJ2-7; maybe TRBD1 (5 bases). V lost 9 bases, J lost 3 bases, and 13 bases lay in between. The CDR3 has 12 amino acids. Germline CDR1 SGHRS, CDR2 YFSETQ. The CDR3 sequence is CANQGYYYEQYV. CDR3 DNA: TGCGCCAACCAGGGTTACTACTACGAGCAGTACGTC.

In its sample, this clone was seen once. The DNA of the CDR3 is TGCGCCAGCAGCCCTTTAGCATCGGGTTCCTATGGCTACACCTTC. The encoded protein is CASSPLASGSYGYTF. V usage is TRBV5-1 and J usage is TRBJ1-2; D uncertain. The CDR3 is made up of 15 amino acids. Deletions cut 4 bases from V and 4 bases from J, with 17 bases between. The germline gives CDR1 SGHRS, CDR2 YFSETQ.